The 13 T cell receptor beta chains presented below share a single source sample, sequenced in a study of cytomegalovirus exposure and HLA in healthy donors. With 60 Vbeta and 13 Jbeta primers, the PCR was carried out. This table comes from immunoSEQ multiplex PCR, and its TCRdb copy is limited to in-frame clones, with some not included. The table includes some 85,000 clones, more than 70% detected once. Sequencing was carried out using PBMCs. The receptors derive from a man younger than 45 in good health and CMV-seronegative.

The rearrangement links TRBV5-1 to TRBJ2-3; 7 bases line up with TRBD2. Unmatched junction bases numbered 5, after V lost 4 bases and J lost 3 bases. Germline loops: CDR1 SGHRS, CDR2 YFSETQ. The CDR3 has 14 amino acids. The CDR3 DNA is TGCGCCAGCAGCCCCAGACTAGCTACAGATACGCAGTATTTT. Its translation: CASSPRLATDTQYF.

The gene calls are TRBV20-1 and TRBJ2-1; D ambiguous. V was trimmed by 6 bases and J by 7 bases, leaving 7 bases between them. The CDR3 sequence is 10 residues long. The germline V gene has CDR1 DFQATT and CDR2 SNEGSKA (reference sequence). The CDR3 bases are TGCAGTGCACTATGGAATGAGCAGTTCTTC. This sequence encodes CSALWNEQFF.

This clone occurred a few times. One junction end does not reproduce the germline sequence, and a read error may be involved. The chain uses TRBV11-2 and TRBJ2-7, with a weak D call TRBD2 (6 bases). This CDR3 has 12 residues. Germline V lookup: CDR1 SGHAT, CDR2 FQNNGV. This CDR3 is CASSPSSGTPDF. DNA of the CDR3: TGTGCCAGCAGTCCTTCCTCCGGGACTCCAGACTTC.

The rearrangement links TRBV5-4 to TRBJ1-1; no firm D call. V lost 0 bases to trimming and J lost 6 bases, with 9 bases between them. In germline, CDR1 is SGHNT, CDR2 YYREEE (reference sequence). There are 13 residues in the CDR3. Written as DNA, the CDR3 is TGTGCCAGCAGCTTGGAGGGAGGATCTGAAGCTTTCTTT. Protein: CASSLEGGSEAFF.

The chain joins TRBV7-6 to TRBJ2-5, with TRBD1 matching over 8 bases. The CDR3 length is 14 residues. V was pared by 5 bases and J by 9 bases, with 11 bases of the junction left unmatched. CDR1 and CDR2 (germline): SGHVS, FNYEAQ. The CDR3 here is CASSPRTGHPSQYF. CDR3 DNA sequence: TGTGCCAGCAGCCCCCGGACAGGGCACCCGTCCCAGTACTTC.

The chain carries TRBV19 and TRBJ2-7; 11 bases are a match to TRBD2. This CDR3 is built from 16 residues. Trimming at V came to 6 bases and at J to 2 bases, leaving 9 bases not matched to a gene. The germline V gene has CDR1 LNHDA and CDR2 SQIVND (reference sequence). Here the CDR3 reads CASSPLGTSGTYEQYF. CDR3 DNA: TGTGCCAGTAGCCCACTAGGGACTAGCGGCACCTACGAGCAGTACTTC.

The chain carries TRBV7-9 and TRBJ2-3, with D perhaps matching TRBD2 (6 bases). This CDR3 region has 15 residues. The germline V gene has CDR1 SEHNR and CDR2 FQNEAQ (reference sequence). The germline V and J ends were trimmed by 5 bases and 2 bases, with 14 bases remaining between them. CDR3 residues: CASSPGGGATDTQYF. In nucleotides, the CDR3 is TGTGCCAGCAGCCCCGGAGGAGGGGCCACAGATACGCAGTATTTT.

This chain joins TRBV5-4 and TRBJ1-2, with no clear D. The CDR3 is made up of 14 amino acids. Germline loops: CDR1 SGHNT, CDR2 YYREEE (reference sequence). V was pared by 1 base and J by 4 bases, with 11 bases between. CDR3 amino acids: CASSLQVAPYGYTF. As DNA, the CDR3 is TGTGCCAGCAGCTTGCAGGTGGCACCCTATGGCTACACCTTC.

The V call is TRBV4-2, the J call TRBJ2-5; 10 bases map to TRBD1. Gene TRBJ2-7 matches the end of the DNA better, so the J call may be wrong. The V gene's germline CDR1 is LGHNA and CDR2 YNFKEQ. This CDR3 has 15 residues. CDR3 coding DNA: TGTGCCAGCAGCCAAGCCGGGACAGGGGTTTACGAGCAGTACTTC. This gives the protein CASSQAGTGVYEQYF.

This clone was counted a single time. This rearrangement joins TRBV4-2 to TRBJ2-2; TRBD1 matches 8 bases. Germline-derived CDR1 and CDR2 are LGHNA and YNFKEQ. Trimming at V came to 1 base and at J to 5 bases, leaving 9 bases not matched to a gene. This CDR3 is built from 17 residues. The CDR3: CASSQALTGVWTGELFF. The CDR3 coding sequence is TGTGCCAGCAGCCAAGCTCTGACAGGGGTTTGGACCGGGGAGCTGTTTTTT.

This clone was seen only a few times. The V gene is TRBV30, the J gene TRBJ1-2; D is perhaps TRBD1 (6 bases). The ends were cut back, 5 bases at V and 7 bases at J, with 17 bases in the middle. The germline V gene has CDR1 GTSNPN and CDR2 SVGIG (reference sequence). The CDR3 consists of 13 residues. The CDR3 sequence: CAWGGRGLGGYTF. The CDR3 region has the DNA TGTGCCTGGGGAGGCAGGGGCCTCGGTGGCTACACCTTC.

CDR3 region: CASSLVGLAGAGSYNEQFF. The CDR3 bases are TGCGCCAGCAGCTTGGTGGGACTAGCGGGCGCTGGTTCCTACAATGAGCAGTTCTTC. This sequence joins TRBV5-1 and TRBJ2-1, with 12 positions matching TRBD2. The CDR3 has 19 residues. Germline trimming cut 0 bases from V and 1 base from J; bases unmatched to any gene: 8. The germline CDR1 and CDR2 sequences are SGHRS and YFSETQ.

J is TRBJ2-2 and V is TRBV6-6, with D perhaps TRBD1 (6 bases). The CDR3 sequence is 16 residues long. From germline, CDR1 is MNHNY and CDR2 SVGAGI (reference sequence). V gave up 0 bases and J gave up 7 bases, with 15 bases separating them. CDR3 coding DNA: TGTGCCAGCAGTTACTCGAAAGATTTCAGGGGCGGGGAGCTGTTTTTT. Protein: CASSYSKDFRGGELFF.